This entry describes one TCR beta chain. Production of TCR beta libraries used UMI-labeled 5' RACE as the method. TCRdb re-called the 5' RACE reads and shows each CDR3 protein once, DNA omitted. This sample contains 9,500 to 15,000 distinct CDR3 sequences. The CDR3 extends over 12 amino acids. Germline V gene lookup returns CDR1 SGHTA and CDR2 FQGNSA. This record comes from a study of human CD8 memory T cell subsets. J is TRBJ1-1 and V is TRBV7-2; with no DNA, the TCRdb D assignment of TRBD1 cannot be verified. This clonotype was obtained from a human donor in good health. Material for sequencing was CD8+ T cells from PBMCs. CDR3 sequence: CATGQANTEAFF.